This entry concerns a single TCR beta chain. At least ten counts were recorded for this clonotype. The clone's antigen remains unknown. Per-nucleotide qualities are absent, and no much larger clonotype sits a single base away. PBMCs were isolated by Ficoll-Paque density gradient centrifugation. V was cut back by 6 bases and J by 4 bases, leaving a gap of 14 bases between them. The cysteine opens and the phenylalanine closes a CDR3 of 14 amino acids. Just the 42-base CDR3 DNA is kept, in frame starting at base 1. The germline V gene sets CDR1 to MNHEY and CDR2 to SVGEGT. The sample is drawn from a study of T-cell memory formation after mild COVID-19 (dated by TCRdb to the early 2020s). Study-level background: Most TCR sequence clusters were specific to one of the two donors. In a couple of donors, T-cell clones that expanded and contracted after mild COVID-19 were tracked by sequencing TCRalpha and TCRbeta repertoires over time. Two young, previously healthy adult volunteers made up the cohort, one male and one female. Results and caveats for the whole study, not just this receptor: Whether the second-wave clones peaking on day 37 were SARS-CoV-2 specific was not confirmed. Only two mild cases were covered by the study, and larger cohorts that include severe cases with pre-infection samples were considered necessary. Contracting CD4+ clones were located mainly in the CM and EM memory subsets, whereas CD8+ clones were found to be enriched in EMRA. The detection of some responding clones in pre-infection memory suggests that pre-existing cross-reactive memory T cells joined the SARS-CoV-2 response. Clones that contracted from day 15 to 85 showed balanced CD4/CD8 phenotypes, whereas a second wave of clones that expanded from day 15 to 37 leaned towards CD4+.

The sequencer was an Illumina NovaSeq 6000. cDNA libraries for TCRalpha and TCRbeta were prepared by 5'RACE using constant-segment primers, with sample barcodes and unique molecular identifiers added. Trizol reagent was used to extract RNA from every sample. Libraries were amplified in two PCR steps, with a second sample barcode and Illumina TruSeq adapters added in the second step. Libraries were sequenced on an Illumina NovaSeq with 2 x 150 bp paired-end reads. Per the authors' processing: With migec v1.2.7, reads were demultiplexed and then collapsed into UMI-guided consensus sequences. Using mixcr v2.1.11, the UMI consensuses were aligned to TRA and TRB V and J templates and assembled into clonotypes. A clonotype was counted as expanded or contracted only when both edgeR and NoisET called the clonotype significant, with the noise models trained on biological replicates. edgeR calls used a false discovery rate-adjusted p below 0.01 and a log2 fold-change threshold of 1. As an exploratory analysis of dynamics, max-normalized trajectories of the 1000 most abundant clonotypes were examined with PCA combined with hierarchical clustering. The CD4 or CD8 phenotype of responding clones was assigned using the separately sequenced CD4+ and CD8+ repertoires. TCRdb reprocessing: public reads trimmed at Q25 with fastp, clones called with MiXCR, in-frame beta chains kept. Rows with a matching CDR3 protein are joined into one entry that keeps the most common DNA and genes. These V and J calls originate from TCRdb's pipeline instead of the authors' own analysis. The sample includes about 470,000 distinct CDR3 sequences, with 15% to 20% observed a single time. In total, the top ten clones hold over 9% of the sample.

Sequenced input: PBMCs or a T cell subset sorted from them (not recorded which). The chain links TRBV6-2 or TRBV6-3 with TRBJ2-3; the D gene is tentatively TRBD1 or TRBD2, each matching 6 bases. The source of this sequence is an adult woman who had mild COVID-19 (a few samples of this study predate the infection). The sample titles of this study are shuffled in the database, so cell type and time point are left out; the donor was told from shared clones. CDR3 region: CASSLAEGADTQYF. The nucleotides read TGTGCCAGCAGCTTAGCGGAGGGGGCAGATACGCAGTATTTT.